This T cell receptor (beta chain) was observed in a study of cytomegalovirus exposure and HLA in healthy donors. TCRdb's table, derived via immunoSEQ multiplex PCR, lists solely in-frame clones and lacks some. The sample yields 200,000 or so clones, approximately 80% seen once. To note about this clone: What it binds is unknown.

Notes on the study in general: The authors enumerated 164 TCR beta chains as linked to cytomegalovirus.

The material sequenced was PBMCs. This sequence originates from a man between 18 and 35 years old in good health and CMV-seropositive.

CDR3 coding DNA: TGTGCCAGCAGTGGAGGACAAGGAGAAGAGACCCAGTACTTC. It is translated as CASSGGQGEETQYF. The rearrangement joins TRBV25-1 to TRBJ2-5; D is possibly TRBD1 (5 bases). Trimming removed 4 bases from V and 3 bases from J, with 12 bases in between. This CDR3 has 14 residues. Germline V lookup: CDR1 MGHDK, CDR2 SYGVNS.